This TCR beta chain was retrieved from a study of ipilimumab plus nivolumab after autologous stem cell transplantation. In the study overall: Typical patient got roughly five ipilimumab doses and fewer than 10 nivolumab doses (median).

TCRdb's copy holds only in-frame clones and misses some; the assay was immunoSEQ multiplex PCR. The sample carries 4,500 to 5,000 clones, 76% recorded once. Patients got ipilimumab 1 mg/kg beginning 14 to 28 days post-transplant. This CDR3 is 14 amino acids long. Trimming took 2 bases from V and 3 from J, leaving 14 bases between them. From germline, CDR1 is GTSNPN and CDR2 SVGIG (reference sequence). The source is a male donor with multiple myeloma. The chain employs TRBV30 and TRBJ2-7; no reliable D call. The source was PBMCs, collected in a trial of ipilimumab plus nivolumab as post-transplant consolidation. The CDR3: CAWSSLNSLYEQYF. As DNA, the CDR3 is TGTGCCTGGAGTTCACTGAACAGCCTCTACGAGCAGTACTTC.